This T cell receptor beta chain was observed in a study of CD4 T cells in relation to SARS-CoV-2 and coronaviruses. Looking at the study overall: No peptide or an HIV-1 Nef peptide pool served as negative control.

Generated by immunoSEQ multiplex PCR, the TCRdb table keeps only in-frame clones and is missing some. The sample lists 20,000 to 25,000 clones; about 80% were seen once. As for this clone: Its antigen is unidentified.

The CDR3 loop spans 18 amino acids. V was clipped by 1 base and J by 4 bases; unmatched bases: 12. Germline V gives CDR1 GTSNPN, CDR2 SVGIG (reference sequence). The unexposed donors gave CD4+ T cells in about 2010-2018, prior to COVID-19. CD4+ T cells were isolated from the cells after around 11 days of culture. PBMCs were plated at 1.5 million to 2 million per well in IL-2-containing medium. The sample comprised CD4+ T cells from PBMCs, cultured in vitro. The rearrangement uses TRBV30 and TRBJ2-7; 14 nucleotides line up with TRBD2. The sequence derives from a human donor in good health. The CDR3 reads CAWSADRGTSGSGYEQYF. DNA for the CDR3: TGTGCCTGGAGTGCAGATCGCGGGACTAGCGGGAGTGGGTACGAGCAGTACTTC. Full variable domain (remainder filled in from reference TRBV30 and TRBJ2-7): SQTIHQWPATLVQPVGSPLSLECTVEGTSNPNLYWYRQAAGRGLQLLFYSVGIGQISSEVPQNLSASRPQDRQFILSSKKLLLSDSGFYLCAWSADRGTSGSGYEQYFGPGTRLTVT.